These 30 T cell receptor beta chains were all obtained from the same sample, sequenced in a study of blood T cells in healthy people across ages (dated by TCRdb to the mid-2010s). Library preparation used 5' RACE. The sample was run on an Illumina HiSeq 2500. A second PCR of 7 to 11 cycles was performed with a sample-barcoded 5' primer and a J-beta primer mix. Clones were called with MiXCR by TCRdb after fastp trimmed the public reads at Q25, and only in-frame beta chains were retained. Duplicate CDR3 protein sequences are folded into a single record with the most common DNA and genes. This sample gives 650,000 to 1,000,000 distinct CDR3 sequences in total; 35% to 40% of them show up just once. In total, the top ten clones hold roughly 13% of the sample. Sequencing used blood. The receptors derive from a man aged 18 to 29 in good health.

The chain couples TRBV20-1 to TRBJ2-5, with a possible D match to TRBD1 (6 bases). Germline CDR1 is DFQATT and CDR2 is SNEGSKA (reference sequence). The CDR3 has 15 residues. Trimming removed 0 bases at V and 5 bases at J, with 16 bases between. CDR3 sequence: CSARDGAGDGETQYF. CDR3 nucleotides: TGCAGTGCTAGAGATGGGGCAGGGGATGGGGAGACCCAGTACTTC.

This chain uses TRBV20-1 with TRBJ1-4; D not certain. V gave up 6 bases and J gave up 3 bases, with 8 bases separating them. The CDR3 loop spans 12 amino acids. CDR1 and CDR2 (germline): DFQATT, SNEGSKA (reference sequence). The CDR3 coding sequence is TGCAGTGCACCTGGTTCTAATGAAAAACTGTTTTTT. Amino acids: CSAPGSNEKLFF.

This clonotype appeared a few times. This chain connects TRBV9 to TRBJ2-1; D possibly uses TRBD1 or TRBD2 (5 bases each). Trimming removed 5 bases at V and 0 bases at J, with 12 bases between. The CDR3 covers 15 residues. Looked up from germline, CDR1 is SGDLS and CDR2 is YYNGEE. CDR3 nucleotides: TGTGCCAGCAGTGATGGGACGGACTCCTACAATGAGCAGTTCTTC. Encoded protein: CASSDGTDSYNEQFF.

This clonotype was seen more than once but under ten times. This chain uses TRBV6-6 with TRBJ1-2; 11 bases agree with TRBD1. J was trimmed by 7 bases and V by 7 bases; bases with no gene match: 11. Germline assignment: CDR1 MNHNY and CDR2 SVGAGI (reference sequence). The CDR3 totals 15 residues. The DNA for the CDR3 is TGTGCCAGCACCTACGGGGGACAGGGGGGGTTTGGCTACACCTTC. The encoded protein is CASTYGGQGGFGYTF.

This clonotype has only a few counts. The genes are TRBV24-1 and TRBJ2-3; no clear D gene. Trimming left V 4 bases short and J 4 bases short, with 8 bases between. The germline CDR1 and CDR2 sequences are KGHDR and SFDVKD. This CDR3 spans 13 amino acids. The CDR3 region is CATSDLTPDTQYF. The CDR3, as DNA: TGTGCCACCAGTGACCTGACACCAGATACGCAGTATTTT.

In its sample, this clonotype was seen many times. The V call is TRBV12-3 or TRBV12-4, the J call TRBJ2-1, with 10 bases lining up with TRBD2. The CDR3 loop spans 15 amino acids. V dropped 6 bases and J dropped 2; count of bases not matched to a gene: 4. CDR3 in DNA: TGTGCCAGCAGGTTAAGCGGGGGGGCCTACAATGAGCAGTTCTTC. Its translation: CASRLSGGAYNEQFF.

In this sample, this clonotype turned up many times. CDR3 bases: TGTGCCATCAGCCGGGGGGAGGGCACAGATACGCAGTATTTT. Its translation: CAISRGEGTDTQYF. The rearrangement joins TRBV10-3 to TRBJ2-3; 7 nucleotides line up with TRBD2. The CDR3 has 14 amino acids. The J segment lost 1 base and the V segment lost 6 bases, leaving 4 bases of the junction unmatched. The germline gives CDR1 ENHRY, CDR2 SYGVKD.

This clonotype was counted a few times. This sequence joins TRBV5-1 and TRBJ2-5; perhaps TRBD2 as D (6 bases). The CDR3 has 16 residues. Germline V CDR1 and CDR2: SGHRS, YFSETQ. V was pared by 0 bases and J by 5 bases, with 17 bases between. CDR3 coding DNA: TGCGCCAGCAGCTTGGGAACGGGAGCCCGCGGTGAGACCCAGTACTTC. Translated, it gives CASSLGTGARGETQYF.

This rearrangement joins TRBV20-1 to TRBJ2-7; perhaps TRBD2 as D (6 bases). Per the germline V gene, CDR1 is DFQATT and CDR2 is SNEGSKA (reference sequence). The ends were cut back, 1 base at V and 8 bases at J, with 21 bases in the middle. The CDR3 is made up of 15 amino acids. CDR3: CSARGGQVGGSQQYF. The CDR3 bases are TGCAGTGCTAGAGGGGGCCAGGTTGGAGGGTCCCAGCAGTACTTC.

This clonotype has just a few counts. One junction end does not reproduce the germline sequence, and a read error may be involved. The rearrangement joins TRBV10-3 to TRBJ1-1; 7 nucleotides line up with TRBD1. Per the germline V gene, CDR1 is ENHRY and CDR2 is SYGVKD. The CDR3 consists of 14 residues. As DNA, the CDR3 is TGTGCCATCACTGAGGACAGGATGAACACTGAAGCTTTCTTT. Translation: CAITEDRMNTEAFF.

This clonotype was recorded at least ten times. The chain carries TRBV7-2 and TRBJ2-3; D unclear. The germline CDR1 and CDR2 sequences are SGHTA and FQGNSA. The CDR3 runs to 13 residues. V lost 5 bases to trimming and J lost 8 bases, with 14 bases between them. The CDR3 region is CASSDRLVPTQYF. The CDR3 DNA is TGTGCCAGCAGCGATCGTCTAGTTCCTACGCAGTATTTT.

In its sample, this clonotype was seen many times. The V and J genes are TRBV12-3 or TRBV12-4 and TRBJ1-2; D gene ambiguous. Trimming removed 5 bases from V and 8 bases from J, with 9 bases in between. This CDR3 is built from 11 residues. The CDR3 DNA sequence: TGTGCCAGCAGTACCCCCGGGGGCTACACCTTC. Protein sequence: CASSTPGGYTF.

V usage is TRBV12-3 or TRBV12-4 and J usage is TRBJ1-2, with 8 bases fitting TRBD1. J was trimmed by 9 bases and V by 3 bases; bases with no gene match: 6. The CDR3 runs to 13 residues. The CDR3 protein is CASSFNRGYSYTF. The CDR3, as DNA: TGTGCCAGCAGTTTCAACAGGGGGTATAGCTACACCTTC.

The J gene is TRBJ2-7, the V gene TRBV7-6; 10 nucleotides match TRBD1. Germline V lookup: CDR1 SGHVS, CDR2 FNYEAQ. Trimming cost V 3 bases and J 2 bases; bases outside gene matches: 7. The length of the CDR3 is 16 residues. The CDR3 protein is CASSLGTGEIAYEQYF. Written as DNA, the CDR3 is TGTGCCAGCAGCTTGGGGACAGGGGAGATCGCCTACGAGCAGTACTTC. Full variable domain (remainder filled in from reference TRBV7-6 and TRBJ2-7): GAGVSQSPRYKVTKRGQDVALRCDPISGHVSLYWYRQALGQGPEFLTYFNYEAQQDKSGLPNDRFSAERPEGSISTLTIQRTEQRDSAMYRCASSLGTGEIAYEQYFGPGTRLTVT.

This clonotype was seen only a few times. This chain joins TRBV25-1 and TRBJ2-3; TRBD2 aligns across 13 bases. Trimming took 5 bases from V and 8 from J; bases not matched to a gene: 13. The CDR3 runs to 17 residues. Looked up from germline, CDR1 is MGHDK and CDR2 is SYGVNS. As DNA, the CDR3 is TGTGCCAGCAGTAAAAGGACTAGCGGGGGCGGACCTGGTACGCAGTATTTT. It specifies CASSKRTSGGGPGTQYF.

With respect to this clonotype: Its ends do not fully match the called genes, so a read error is possible. The CDR3 DNA is TGTGCCGGCAGCTTAGGGGCCACGGGAGATACGCAGTATTTT. It codes for CAGSLGATGDTQYF. This chain uses TRBV5-5 with TRBJ2-3; D is possibly TRBD1 (5 bases). The germline V gene has CDR1 SGHKS and CDR2 YYEKEE (reference sequence). The CDR3 loop spans 14 amino acids.

This clonotype was recorded a few times. This chain uses TRBV27 with TRBJ2-5; 7 bases align to TRBD1. This CDR3 is 13 amino acids long. Germline V CDR1 and CDR2: MNHEY, SMNVEV (reference sequence). J gave up 3 bases and V 6 bases, and 4 bases lay outside the gene matches. The CDR3 DNA follows: TGTGCCAGCAGAGGACAGGTAGAAGAGACCCAGTACTTC. This gives the protein CASRGQVEETQYF.

This clonotype was counted many times. V is TRBV12-3 or TRBV12-4 and J is TRBJ1-1; TRBD1 matches at 12 bases. V was clipped by 5 bases and J by 5 bases; unmatched bases: 3. This CDR3 contains 14 residues. CDR3: CASSLGQGATEAFF. The CDR3 DNA sequence: TGTGCCAGCAGTCTGGGACAGGGGGCGACTGAAGCTTTCTTT.

J is TRBJ1-1 and V is TRBV20-1, with D uncertain. This CDR3 is built from 15 residues. In germline, CDR1 is DFQATT, CDR2 SNEGSKA (reference sequence). Trimming left V 0 bases short and J 0 bases short, with 11 bases between. CDR3 coding DNA: TGCAGTGCTAGAGAGTCCGGAGGTATGAACACTGAAGCTTTCTTT. It codes for CSARESGGMNTEAFF.

This clonotype turned up a few times. The genes are TRBV20-1 and TRBJ2-5, with 8 bases identical to TRBD1. CDR3 length: 14 residues. V was clipped by 6 bases and J by 5 bases; unmatched bases: 11. Germline CDR1 is DFQATT and CDR2 is SNEGSKA (reference sequence). The CDR3 DNA is TGCAGTGCCGCAGCAGGGGGCGCGGTTGAGACCCAGTACTTC. Amino acids: CSAAAGGAVETQYF.

About this clonotype: One base away lies a much larger clone, so this may be a sequencing read error. The rearrangement uses TRBV7-2 and TRBJ1-5; no firm D call. V was cut by 3 bases and J by 6 bases, with 9 bases left in between. CDR1 and CDR2 from the germline V gene are SGHTA and FQGNSA. The CDR3 contains 13 residues. The CDR3 DNA sequence: TGTGCCAGCAGCTTTTTGGGGAGTCAGCCCCAGCATTTT. Translation: CASSFLGSQPQHF. Supplemented by reference TRBV7-2 and TRBJ1-5, the full variable domain reads GAGVSQSPSNKVTEKGKDVELRCDPISGHTALYWYRQSLGQGLEFLIYFQGNSAPDKSGLPSDRFSAERTGGSVSTLTIQRTQQEDSAVYLCASSFLGSQPQHFGDGTRLSIL.

The rearrangement uses TRBV12-3 or TRBV12-4 and TRBJ1-5; D unresolved. The CDR3 runs 13 residues. Trimming stripped 5 bases from V and 4 bases from J, with 9 bases between. The CDR3 sequence: CASSQNINQPQHF. CDR3 nucleotides: TGTGCCAGCAGTCAAAACATAAATCAGCCCCAGCATTTT.

There are a few counts of this clonotype. The chain recombines TRBV6-5 with TRBJ2-1; the match to TRBD1 covers 8 bases. Trimming cost V 6 bases and J 5 bases; bases outside gene matches: 6. From germline, CDR1 is MNHEY and CDR2 SVGAGI. The CDR3 is 14 amino acids. CDR3 bases: TGTGCCAGCAGGAGGACAGGGAACCACAATGAGCAGTTCTTC. Its translation: CASRRTGNHNEQFF.

The chain uses TRBV7-8 and TRBJ2-7; possible D gene TRBD1, 5 bases. The CDR3 runs to 15 residues. CDR1 and CDR2 (germline): SGHVS, FQNEAQ. Trimming took off 1 base at V and 3 bases at J, with 13 bases between the two ends. For the CDR3, the DNA is TGTGCCAGCAGCTTAGTTGTAGGGGTTGACTACGAGCAGTACTTC. Translation: CASSLVVGVDYEQYF.

This clonotype has only a few counts. The chain combines TRBV7-2 with TRBJ2-1; D gene unclear. V lost 2 bases to trimming and J lost 0 bases, with 8 bases between them. In germline, CDR1 is SGHTA, CDR2 FQGNSA. The CDR3 length is 15 residues. CDR3 sequence: CASSLYRSSYNEQFF. The DNA for the CDR3 is TGTGCCAGCAGCTTATACCGGAGCTCCTACAATGAGCAGTTCTTC.

This rearrangement joins TRBV4-3 to TRBJ1-2, with D tentatively TRBD1 (5 bases). Germline V gene lookup returns CDR1 LGHNA and CDR2 YSLEER. V was trimmed by 3 bases and J by 4 bases, leaving 15 bases between them. CDR3 size: 15 residues. CDR3 residues: CASSQGGHNGYGYTF. The CDR3 bases are TGCGCCAGCAGCCAGGGTGGACATAACGGCTATGGCTACACCTTC.

This clonotype was counted ten times or more. The rearrangement uses TRBV12-3 or TRBV12-4 and TRBJ2-5; D unresolved. CDR3 length equals 13 residues. Trimming pared 1 base from V and 7 bases from J, leaving 10 bases between. The CDR3, as DNA: TGTGCCAGCAGTTTAGGCCTAAGGCGGACCCAGTACTTC. Protein product: CASSLGLRRTQYF.

V gene TRBV10-3 combines with J gene TRBJ1-1; a possible D gene is TRBD1 (5 bases). The V end lost 6 bases, the J end lost 8 bases, and 13 bases lay between the germline ends. CDR3 size: 12 residues. The germline CDR1 and CDR2 sequences are ENHRY and SYGVKD. Here the CDR3 DNA reads TGTGCCATCAGGACGACAAGGGGCGAAGCTTTCTTT. This encodes CAIRTTRGEAFF.

This sequence joins TRBV5-1 and TRBJ2-7, with 9 bases lining up with TRBD1. Germline loops: CDR1 SGHRS, CDR2 YFSETQ. The CDR3 runs 15 residues. V was pared by 5 bases and J by 3 bases, with 9 bases of the junction left unmatched. The CDR3 bases are TGCGCCAGCAGTCCCCGGCGGGGACAGGGCTACGAGCAGTACTTC. Protein product: CASSPRRGQGYEQYF.

With respect to this clonotype: Compared with germline, one end of the junction differs, possibly owing to a read error. The chain uses TRBV6-5 and TRBJ2-5, with TRBD1 matching over 7 bases. CDR1 is MNHEY, CDR2 SVGAGI, per germline. The CDR3 consists of 15 residues. The CDR3 sequence is CASSHSPGTAHEQYF. For the CDR3, the DNA is TGTGCCAGCAGTCACTCGCCCGGGACAGCTCATGAGCAGTACTTC.